This is a list of T cell receptor beta chains from one sample in a study of cytomegalovirus exposure and HLA in healthy donors. Data came from immunoSEQ multiplex PCR; TCRdb stores just in-frame clones and leaves some out. The data contain about 160,000 clones, less than 80% of them singletons. Sequencing was carried out using PBMCs. These receptors originate from a female donor in good health and CMV-seronegative. CDR3s include the opening cysteine and the closing phenylalanine or tryptophan. D genes are given only for firm matches. A row's size may be missing; if present it is once, few, many or a size class.

abundance	v_gene	d_gene	j_gene	CDR3nt	CDR3aa
-	TRBV5-1	TRBD1	TRBJ1-4	TGCGCCAGCAGCTTCACGACAGGGGGCGGTGAAAAACTGTTTTTT	CASSFTTGGGEKLFF
-	TRBV7-3	-	TRBJ2-1	TGTGCCAGCAGCTTAACTACTAGTCTTGTATACAATGAGCAGTTCTTC	CASSLTTSLVYNEQFF
-	TRBV7-9	-	TRBJ2-5	TGTGCCAGCAGCTTAGCGAACAGGGAGACCCAGTACTTC	CASSLANRETQYF
-	TRBV6-5	-	TRBJ1-6	TGTGCCAGCAGTTACTCCACAACAGGACGTAATTCACCCCTCCACTTT	CASSYSTTGRNSPLHF
-	TRBV7-2	-	TRBJ2-2	TGTGCCAGCAGCTCCGCGTCGCGGCCCGGGGAGCTGTTTTTT	CASSSASRPGELFF
few	TRBV28	TRBD1	TRBJ1-1	TGTGCCAGCAGTACCACGTGGGGACAGGGTTTCTTCGAAGCTTTCTTT	CASSTTWGQGFFEAFF
once	TRBV7-2	TRBD2	TRBJ2-2	TGTGCCAGCAGCTTAGTTCTAGCGGGGGCCGGGGAGCTGTTTTTT	CASSLVLAGAGELFF
-	TRBV18	TRBD1	TRBJ2-5	TGTGCCAGCTCACCAGGGGTCCGGACAGGGGGCGGCGAGACCCAGTACTTC	CASSPGVRTGGGETQYF
-	TRBV28	-	TRBJ2-3	TGTGCCAGCACCCCCCCCCGAGGCCCACAGTATTTT	CASTPPRGPQYF
-	TRBV5-1	-	TRBJ1-4	TGCGCCAGCAGCTTGGGGACAGCAACTAATGAAAAACTGTTTTTT	CASSLGTATNEKLFF
-	TRBV9	TRBD2	TRBJ2-5	TGTGCCAGCAGCCGACAAGCGGGGAAACAAGAGACCCAGTACTTC	CASSRQAGKQETQYF
once	TRBV4-3	-	TRBJ1-2	TGCGCCAGCAGCCGGTCTGACAGCTCTAACTATGGCTACACCTTC	CASSRSDSSNYGYTF
-	TRBV10-3	-	TRBJ1-3	TGTGCCATCAGTGAGGGACAGAGGTTTTCCTCTGGAAACACCATATATTTT	CAISEGQRFSSGNTIYF
-	TRBV2	TRBD1	TRBJ1-5	TGTGCCAGCAGTGTACAGGGGTCCCTTAGGAGCAATCAGCCCCAGCATTTT	CASSVQGSLRSNQPQHF
-	TRBV6-6	-	TRBJ1-5	TGTGCCAGCAGTTACCCCGGGGGGGAGGGCAATCAGCCCCAGCATTTT	CASSYPGGEGNQPQHF
-	TRBV13	-	TRBJ2-5	TGTGCCAGCAGCTTGTTTTTGAGGCACGGGGGACGGACTACCTTGCAAACCACACAAGAGACCCAGTACTTC	CASSLFLRHGGRTTLQTTQETQYF